A single sample is the source of the 20 T cell receptor beta chains below, sequenced in a study of CD8+CD57+ T cells in acquired aplastic anemia. For CDR3 and TCR beta VDJ profiling, genomic DNA was the template used. Via MiXCR, TCRdb re-called the reads, giving one row per CDR3 protein. This table holds about 120,000 distinct CDR3 sequences, 45% to 60% found once. Individuals selected for sequencing had exhibited CD8+CD57+ cell expansion on flow cytometry. Material for sequencing was sorted CD4+, CD8+, or CD8+CD57+ T cells (not recorded which) from PBMCs. These receptors came from a human donor with aplastic anemia.

The V call is TRBV24-1, the J call TRBJ2-5; unclear D gene. Trimming took 1 base from V and 0 from J, leaving 8 bases between them. Germline values: CDR1 KGHDR, CDR2 SFDVKD. This CDR3 region has 15 residues. The CDR3 protein is CATSDFPKYQETQYF. The CDR3 region has the DNA TGTGCCACCAGTGATTTCCCCAAGTACCAAGAGACCCAGTACTTC.

The J gene is TRBJ2-7, the V gene TRBV5-1; tentatively, D is TRBD2 (7 bases). V was clipped by 4 bases and J by 3 bases, with 17 bases between them. Germline lookup yields CDR1 SGHRS and CDR2 YFSETQ. The CDR3 loop spans 15 amino acids. In nucleotides, the CDR3 is TGCGCCAGCAGCGGGGGGCAGGGAGGGGTCTACGAGCAGTACTTC. It specifies CASSGGQGGVYEQYF.

CDR3 sequence (DNA): TGCAGTGCAACCGACGGTGACAATCAGCCCCAGCATTTT. This sequence encodes CSATDGDNQPQHF. This chain connects TRBV20-1 to TRBJ1-5, with D hard to call. CDR1 is DFQATT, CDR2 SNEGSKA, per germline (reference sequence). This CDR3 spans 13 amino acids. V was clipped by 6 bases and J by 3 bases, with 12 bases between them.

V gene TRBV15 combines with J gene TRBJ2-7, with D tentatively TRBD2 (5 bases). CDR3 size: 12 residues. Between the trimmed V and J ends, which lost 0 bases and 13 bases, there was a span of 13 bases. CDR1 LNHNV and CDR2 YYDKDF come from the germline V gene (reference sequence). The CDR3 reads CATSRDLVSVYF. For the CDR3, the DNA is TGTGCCACCAGCAGAGATTTAGTTAGCGTTTACTTC.

V gene TRBV7-6 combines with J gene TRBJ2-2; TRBD2 agrees at 8 bases. J gave up 6 bases and V 1 base, and 7 bases lay outside the gene matches. The CDR3 length is 16 residues. Germline CDR1 and CDR2: SGHVS and FNYEAQ. CDR3 nucleotides: TGTGCCAGCAGCTTAGGATCGGGGGGGGTGCCCGGGGAGCTGTTTTTT. Its translation is CASSLGSGGVPGELFF.

The gene calls are TRBV29-1 and TRBJ2-7; D uncertain. The CDR3 runs to 10 residues. V dropped 4 bases and J dropped 9 bases, with 10 bases sitting between them. The germline gives CDR1 SQVTM, CDR2 ANQGSEA. CDR3 residues: CSVASEAQYF. The CDR3 region has the DNA TGCAGCGTTGCCAGCGAGGCGCAGTACTTC.

This clonotype was seen many times. The rearrangement uses TRBV20-1 and TRBJ2-5; D remains ambiguous. The length of the CDR3 is 13 residues. The germline gives CDR1 DFQATT, CDR2 SNEGSKA (reference sequence). Deletions cut 2 bases from V and 2 bases from J, with 9 bases between. The CDR3 region is CSARPPNQETQYF. The CDR3 DNA sequence: TGCAGTGCTAGACCGCCGAATCAAGAGACCCAGTACTTC.

This clonotype was seen once. V usage is TRBV2 and J usage is TRBJ2-2; D remains unclear. Germline CDR1 reads SNHLY; CDR2 reads FYNNEI. This CDR3 spans 14 amino acids. V was cut by 4 bases and J by 2 bases, with 8 bases left in between. CDR3 nucleotides: TGTGCCAGCAGTGTACTTAAAAACACCGGGGAGCTGTTTTTT. Its translation is CASSVLKNTGELFF.

The chain links TRBV2 to TRBJ2-5; TRBD1 aligns across 10 bases. Trimming removed 11 bases from V and 5 bases from J; junction bases left unmatched: 14. Germline-derived CDR1 and CDR2 are SNHLY and FYNNEI. The CDR3 sequence is 15 residues long. CDR3 DNA: TGTGCCGTGGGGATGGGGACAGGGGTTACGGAGACCCAGTACTTC. Amino acids: CAVGMGTGVTETQYF.

The table lists this clonotype with a count of one. The chain couples TRBV5-1 to TRBJ2-3; D may correspond to TRBD1 or TRBD2 (6 bases each). CDR3 length: 14 amino acids. V was trimmed by 5 bases and J by 4 bases, leaving 14 bases between them. CDR1 SGHRS and CDR2 YFSETQ come from the germline V gene. The DNA for the CDR3 is TGCGCCAGCAGACTACCAAGGGGGGCAGATACGCAGTATTTT. It translates to CASRLPRGADTQYF.

There are a few counts of this clonotype. The CDR3, as DNA: TGTGCCAGCAGTTTATGGGGACAGGACACAGATACGCAGTATTTT. Translated, it gives CASSLWGQDTDTQYF. The V gene is TRBV28, the J gene TRBJ2-3, with 8 bases fitting TRBD1. V lost 0 bases, J lost 2 bases, and 1 base stayed unmatched. The CDR3 has 15 amino acids. Looked up from germline, CDR1 is MDHEN and CDR2 is SYDVKM.

The genes are TRBV5-1 and TRBJ2-7; 12 bases are a match to TRBD2. Germline lookup yields CDR1 SGHRS and CDR2 YFSETQ. V lost 2 bases and J lost 2; bases outside the gene matches: 8. The CDR3 consists of 17 residues. The CDR3 reads CASSLSARTSGTYEQYF. The CDR3 DNA follows: TGCGCCAGCAGCTTAAGCGCGCGGACTAGCGGGACCTACGAGCAGTACTTC.

This clonotype was observed many times. The J gene is TRBJ1-2, the V gene TRBV19; D ambiguous. In germline, CDR1 is LNHDA, CDR2 SQIVND (reference sequence). This CDR3 is built from 12 residues. V shed 2 bases and J shed 8 bases, with 9 bases lying between them. CDR3: CASSISPQGYTF. CDR3 sequence (DNA): TGTGCCAGTAGTATAAGTCCCCAGGGCTACACCTTC.

The chain uses TRBV24-1 and TRBJ2-5; 7 bases agree with TRBD1. V dropped 3 bases and J dropped 5; count of bases not matched to a gene: 8. The V gene's germline CDR1 is KGHDR and CDR2 SFDVKD. This CDR3 spans 15 amino acids. The CDR3 protein is CATSDPPTGWETQYF. The CDR3 nucleotides read TGTGCCACCAGTGATCCACCGACAGGGTGGGAGACCCAGTACTTC.

The V and J genes are TRBV29-1 and TRBJ2-3, with D perhaps TRBD1 (6 bases). CDR1 is SQVTM and CDR2 is ANQGSEA in the germline V gene. The CDR3 contains 13 residues. Trimming removed 2 bases at V and 3 bases at J, with 9 bases between. This CDR3 is CSVESQGTDTQYF. CDR3 coding DNA: TGCAGCGTTGAATCTCAGGGGACAGATACGCAGTATTTT.

J is TRBJ1-2 and V is TRBV11-1; D uncertain. Trimming removed 2 bases at V and 6 bases at J, with 16 bases between. This CDR3 region has 15 residues. The germline CDR1 and CDR2 sequences are SGHAT and FQDESV (reference sequence). The CDR3: CASSLSPGETNGYTF. The CDR3 DNA sequence: TGTGCCAGCAGCTTAAGCCCGGGTGAGACTAATGGCTACACCTTC.

V and J are TRBV20-1 and TRBJ2-5; D gene uncertain. Looked up from germline, CDR1 is DFQATT and CDR2 is SNEGSKA (reference sequence). V shed 3 bases and J shed 5 bases, with 1 base lying between them. This CDR3 spans 9 amino acids. The CDR3 region is CSASETQYF. DNA for the CDR3: TGCAGTGCTAGTGAGACCCAGTACTTC.

This chain connects TRBV20-1 to TRBJ2-1; D not certain. CDR1 is DFQATT and CDR2 is SNEGSKA in the germline V gene (reference sequence). The CDR3 totals 14 residues. V was cut by 5 bases and J by 1 base, with 12 bases left in between. The CDR3 nucleotides read TGCAGTGCTCACCCAGAATTTTCCTACAATGAGCAGTTCTTC. Its translation is CSAHPEFSYNEQFF.

The table lists this clonotype with many counts. The CDR3 coding sequence is TGTGCCAGCAGCTGGGGGACTCCCGGACCGGAGACCCAGTACTTC. It encodes CASSWGTPGPETQYF. The V gene is TRBV5-4, the J gene TRBJ2-5; D possibly corresponds to TRBD2 (6 bases). CDR3 size: 15 residues. The germline V gene encodes CDR1 SGHNT and CDR2 YYREEE (reference sequence). Deletions cut 3 bases from V and 5 bases from J, with 17 bases between.

This chain joins TRBV7-8 and TRBJ2-7; 7 positions match TRBD2. The CDR3 extends over 16 amino acids. The germline CDR1 and CDR2 sequences are SGHVS and FQNEAQ. V was clipped by 1 base and J by 1 base; unmatched bases: 7. The CDR3 nucleotides read TGTGCCAGCAGCTTAGGTGCGCGGGGGAATTCCTACGAGCAGTACTTC. Encoded protein: CASSLGARGNSYEQYF.